This T cell receptor beta chain emerged from a study of T cell responses to AZD1222 COVID-19 vaccine. The study's findings and limits: Unmutated regions of variants are reportedly targeted by nearly half of spike-specific TCRs.

The CDR3 loop spans 14 amino acids. The germline CDR1 and CDR2 sequences are SGHTA and FQGNSA. The V segment lost 4 bases and the J segment 3 bases; nucleotides outside the gene matches: 6. Pooled together were second doses at about 4 or about 12 weeks. About this clone itself: The antigen is undetermined.

Data came from immunoSEQ multiplex PCR; TCRdb stores just in-frame clones and leaves some out. The data hold fewer than 130,000 clones, with over 85% observed a single time. This receptor was identified in an adult who received the AZD1222 COVID-19 vaccine. The rearrangement links TRBV7-2 to TRBJ2-7; 7 nucleotides align to TRBD2. The material was peripheral blood, obtained 28 days after the second AZD1222 dose. DNA for the CDR3: TGTGCCAGCAGCTCAACCGGGGGGAACTACGAGCAGTACTTC. This gives the protein CASSSTGGNYEQYF.